This passage covers 11 T cell receptor beta chains from one sample sequenced in a study of early T cells in non-severe SARS-CoV-2 infection. Each CDR3 protein is one row after TCRdb ran MiXCR on the 5' RACE reads. The table lists tens of thousands of distinct CDR3 sequences, around 7% of them singletons. The sample consisted of whole blood. These receptors originate from an adult who was a healthcare worker with PCR-confirmed SARS-CoV-2 infection or an uninfected control (not recorded which).

This clonotype has at least ten counts. The V gene is TRBV10-2, the J gene TRBJ2-7; D ambiguous. This CDR3 has 15 amino acids. V gave up 0 bases and J gave up 2 bases, with 11 bases separating them. Germline values: CDR1 WSHSY, CDR2 SAAADI. Here the CDR3 DNA reads TGCGCCAGCAGTGAGTCGGCCGACAAGCCCTACGAGCAGTACTTC. Protein: CASSESADKPYEQYF.

The chain employs TRBV3-1 and TRBJ2-5, with 13 nucleotides matching TRBD2. The CDR3 runs 15 residues. The germline V gene encodes CDR1 LGHDT and CDR2 YNNKEL (reference sequence). Trimming at V came to 0 bases and at J to 6 bases, leaving 1 base not matched to a gene. For the CDR3, the DNA is TGTGCCAGCAGCCAAGAAGGGACTAGCGGGAAGACCCAGTACTTC. Amino acids: CASSQEGTSGKTQYF.

This clonotype was detected only a few times. The DNA for the CDR3 is TGTGCCAGCAGCTCGTTTAGCAATCAGCCCCAGCATTTT. It encodes CASSSFSNQPQHF. This chain connects TRBV5-6 to TRBJ1-5; D gene uncertain. The germline V gene has CDR1 SGHDT and CDR2 YYEEEE. The CDR3 is 13 residues long. The V gene lost 3 bases and the J gene lost 0 bases, with 4 bases spanning the gap.

V gene TRBV10-3 combines with J gene TRBJ2-2, with D perhaps matching TRBD2 (5 bases). CDR3 length: 14 amino acids. CDR1 is ENHRY, CDR2 SYGVKD, per germline. The ends were cut back, 3 bases at V and 4 bases at J, with 9 bases in the middle. The CDR3 region is CAISDLGSTGELFF. The CDR3 DNA follows: TGTGCCATCAGTGATTTGGGGAGCACCGGGGAGCTGTTTTTT.

There are a few counts of this clonotype. The chain recombines TRBV5-6 with TRBJ2-7; the D gene is possibly TRBD1 (6 bases). With 5 bases removed from V and 1 base from J, the gap between germline ends came to 10 bases. CDR1 is SGHDT and CDR2 is YYEEEE in the germline V gene. This CDR3 is built from 13 residues. The CDR3 protein is CASRLTGSYEQYF. The CDR3 DNA sequence: TGTGCCAGCAGGCTAACAGGGTCCTACGAGCAGTACTTC.

This clonotype showed up just a few times. V and J are TRBV29-1 and TRBJ2-7; 10 bases align to TRBD1. The CDR3 extends over 14 amino acids. With V trimmed by 8 bases and J by 1 base, 8 bases remained unmatched. From germline, CDR1 is SQVTM and CDR2 ANQGSEA. DNA of the CDR3: TGCAGCACTTCCGGGACAGGGGAATCCTACGAGCAGTACTTC. It yields the protein CSTSGTGESYEQYF.

This clonotype has at least ten counts. The J gene is TRBJ2-1, the V gene TRBV2; D remains ambiguous. The V and J ends lost 4 bases and 13 bases respectively, with 20 bases between them. The CDR3 has 14 residues. Germline CDR1 is SNHLY and CDR2 is FYNNEI. CDR3 sequence reads: CASSATGSRPLQFF. The CDR3 DNA sequence: TGTGCCAGCAGTGCTACCGGGTCTCGACCCTTACAGTTCTTC.

This clonotype was observed many times. The chain is built from TRBV7-8 and TRBJ1-2; perhaps TRBD1 as D (6 bases). V lost 3 bases to trimming and J lost 0 bases, with 11 bases between them. CDR1 SGHVS and CDR2 FQNEAQ come from the germline V gene. This CDR3 contains 15 residues. In DNA, the CDR3 is TGTGCCAGCAGCTTTTCCCAGGGGTCTAACTATGGCTACACCTTC. This encodes CASSFSQGSNYGYTF.

The V gene is TRBV6-5, the J gene TRBJ2-5, with 12 positions matching TRBD2. The CDR3 is 16 residues long. Per germline, CDR1 MNHEY and CDR2 SVGAGI. The junction had 9 bases not matched to a gene; V was cut back by 5 bases and J by 5 bases. Here the CDR3 reads CASSLTLAGGRETQYF. As DNA, the CDR3 is TGTGCCAGCAGTCTCACGCTAGCGGGGGGGCGGGAGACCCAGTACTTC.

The rearrangement uses TRBV12-3 or TRBV12-4 and TRBJ2-7; D gene uncertain. The ends were cut back, 6 bases at V and 3 bases at J, with 12 bases in the middle. The CDR3 extends over 13 amino acids. CDR3 DNA: TGTGCCAGCAGCCGGACGGGTTTCTACGAGCAGTACTTC. Translated, it gives CASSRTGFYEQYF.

This clonotype came up many times. The chain recombines TRBV20-1 with TRBJ1-6; D unresolved. From germline, CDR1 is DFQATT and CDR2 SNEGSKA (reference sequence). V lost 6 bases to trimming and J lost 0 bases, with 12 bases between them. The CDR3 length is 15 residues. The CDR3 region has the DNA TGCAGTGCAGAGGATTTCGGCTCCTATAATTCACCCCTCCACTTT. It encodes CSAEDFGSYNSPLHF.